This entry lists 13 T cell receptor beta chains sequenced from one sample in a study of cytomegalovirus exposure and HLA in healthy donors. The study ran its PCR with 60 Vbeta and 13 Jbeta primers. Data came from immunoSEQ multiplex PCR; TCRdb stores just in-frame clones and leaves some out. Of 85,000 to 95,000 clones detected, roughly 72% appear once; the ten largest clones hold approximately 20%. The source material was PBMCs. The receptors originated from a man aged 25-40 years in good health and CMV-seropositive.

The J gene is TRBJ1-3, the V gene TRBV27; tentatively, D is TRBD1 (6 bases). Trimming took off 2 bases at V and 5 bases at J, with 13 bases between the two ends. CDR3 size: 15 residues. Germline-derived CDR1 and CDR2 are MNHEY and SMNVEV (reference sequence). The CDR3 DNA sequence: TGTGCCAGCAGTTTAAGCAGGGGTGGTAGAAACACCATATATTTT. Protein product: CASSLSRGGRNTIYF.

The chain joins TRBV2 to TRBJ2-5; D remains unclear. The germline V gene encodes CDR1 SNHLY and CDR2 FYNNEI. This CDR3 contains 11 residues. Trimming shortened V by 3 bases and J by 5 bases, and 4 bases separated the two germline ends. The CDR3 loop reads CASSDRETQYF. The DNA of the CDR3 is TGTGCCAGCAGTGATCGGGAGACCCAGTACTTC. The full variable domain, rest sourced from reference TRBV2 and TRBJ2-5, is EPEVTQTPSHQVTQMGQEVILRCVPISNHLYFYWYRQILGQKVEFLVSFYNNEISEKSEIFDDQFSVERPDGSNFTLKIRSTKLEDSAMYFCASSDRETQYFGPGTRLLVL.

This clone was found once. The V call is TRBV2, the J call TRBJ2-1; 7 nucleotides agree with TRBD1. J lost 7 bases, V lost 5 bases, and 2 bases had no gene match. CDR1 is SNHLY, CDR2 FYNNEI, per germline. This CDR3 has 12 residues. Here the CDR3 DNA reads TGTGCCAGCAGTTACAGGGGAAATGAGCAGTTCTTC. It specifies CASSYRGNEQFF.

This clone was seen once. This chain connects TRBV28 to TRBJ2-5; D might be TRBD1 (5 bases). V was trimmed by 3 bases and J by 2 bases, leaving 7 bases between them. The germline gives CDR1 MDHEN, CDR2 SYDVKM. The CDR3 extends over 13 amino acids. The CDR3 DNA reads TGTGCCAGCAGTTTTCAGGGACAAGAGACCCAGTACTTC. This gives the protein CASSFQGQETQYF.

The V gene is TRBV28, the J gene TRBJ2-1; 8 bases line up with TRBD2. The germline gives CDR1 MDHEN, CDR2 SYDVKM. With 8 bases clipped from V and 7 bases from J, the junction kept 1 base outside the gene matches. The CDR3 runs to 11 residues. The CDR3 loop reads CASRGGNEQFF. Written as DNA, the CDR3 is TGTGCCAGCCGGGGGGGGAATGAGCAGTTCTTC.

This chain uses TRBV7-2 with TRBJ2-7; 7 bases map to TRBD2. Germline values: CDR1 SGHTA, CDR2 FQGNSA. This CDR3 is built from 15 residues. V lost 5 bases and J lost 5; bases outside the gene matches: 12. DNA for the CDR3: TGTGCCAGCAGCCGAGCCGCGGGACTAAACCACGAGCAGTACTTC. This encodes CASSRAAGLNHEQYF.

The V call is TRBV4-3, the J call TRBJ1-1, with a weak D call TRBD1 (5 bases). V dropped 0 bases and J dropped 6 bases, with 11 bases sitting between them. Germline CDR1 and CDR2: LGHNA and YSLEER. This CDR3 comprises 14 residues. CDR3 sequence: CASSQDTGDPEAFF. The CDR3 DNA reads as TGCGCCAGCAGCCAAGACACAGGAGACCCTGAAGCTTTCTTT.

The chain employs TRBV4-1 and TRBJ2-3; 9 bases align to TRBD2. With V trimmed by 4 bases and J by 4 bases, 12 bases remained unmatched. The CDR3 consists of 17 residues. Germline assignment: CDR1 MGHRA and CDR2 YSYEKL. Written as DNA, the CDR3 is TGCGCCAGCAGCCCCGGCCGCTTGGCGGGAGGGCCAGATACGCAGTATTTT. It codes for CASSPGRLAGGPDTQYF.

The chain has TRBV5-3 and TRBJ2-1, with 9 nucleotides matching TRBD2. TRBV5-3 belongs to the ORF category, with a function that is uncertain. V lost 8 bases and J lost 8; bases outside the gene matches: 11. The CDR3 has 14 residues. CDR3 nucleotide sequence: TGTGCCAGCGCAGGGCTAGCGGGACGCGATGAGCAGTTCTTC. The encoded protein is CASAGLAGRDEQFF.

The chain combines TRBV20-1 with TRBJ2-1; D is undetermined. Trimming took off 5 bases at V and 6 bases at J, with 8 bases between the two ends. Germline CDR1 and CDR2: DFQATT and SNEGSKA (reference sequence). This CDR3 is built from 11 residues. In DNA, the CDR3 is TGCAGTGCTGCCCCGCGCAATGAGCAGTTCTTC. Amino acids: CSAAPRNEQFF.

This sequence joins TRBV14 and TRBJ2-7; weak D call: TRBD1 (6 bases). CDR1 is SGHDN and CDR2 is FVKESK in the germline V gene. The CDR3 covers 13 residues. V gave up 7 bases and J gave up 0 bases, with 10 bases separating them. In DNA, the CDR3 is TGTGCCAGCAATTCGGACAGCTCCTACGAGCAGTACTTC. Amino acids: CASNSDSSYEQYF.

This sequence joins TRBV7-2 and TRBJ1-5; no firm D call. Germline loops: CDR1 SGHTA, CDR2 FQGNSA. The CDR3 is 15 amino acids. Between the trimmed V and J ends, which lost 3 bases and 1 base, there was a span of 10 bases. CDR3 sequence: CASSLTPVSNQPQHF. The CDR3 coding sequence is TGTGCCAGCAGCTTGACACCGGTAAGCAATCAGCCCCAGCATTTT.

The chain links TRBV30 to TRBJ1-3; D perhaps matches TRBD1 (6 bases). This CDR3 is built from 16 residues. The ends were cut back, 3 bases at V and 4 bases at J, with 19 bases in the middle. From germline, CDR1 is GTSNPN and CDR2 SVGIG (reference sequence). CDR3 sequence: CAWSLGTLIGGNTIYF. The DNA for the CDR3 is TGTGCCTGGAGCCTAGGGACATTAATAGGAGGAAACACCATATATTTT.